A selection of T cell receptor beta chains follows, all from one sample in a study of T cell repertoires in ileal Crohn's disease. Method: immunoSEQ multiplex PCR; TCRdb's copy keeps in-frame clones and lacks some. The data contain roughly 15,000 clones, around four fifths of them seen just once; the ten biggest clones take up 10%. The sample comprised ileal tissue. The receptors derive from an adult with Crohn's disease. Each CDR3 is given with its conserved first and last residue. The D gene is left open where the match is weak. Clone size appears in some rows only: once, few, many, or a class for an expanded clone.

clone_size d_call j_call v_call cdr3_length cdr3_nt cdr3_aa
- - TRBJ1-1 TRBV10-2 14 TGCGCCAGCAGTGAACTAGTCGCGTCGGCTGAAGCTTTCTTT CASSELVASAEAFF
few TRBD1 TRBJ1-5 TRBV27 15 TGTGCCAGCAGAAAGGACAGGGAGGTAGGTCAGCCCCAGCATTTT CASRKDREVGQPQHF
- - TRBJ1-4 TRBV19 14 TGTGCCACCACTATGATACAGGGTCGTGGCGAACTGTTTTTT CATTMIQGRGELFF
- TRBD2 TRBJ2-3 TRBV27 16 TGTGCCAGCAGTTCGAGCGGGGGCACAAGAGGAGATACGCAGTATTTT CASSSSGGTRGDTQYF
- TRBD1 TRBJ1-2 TRBV27 14 TGTGCCACCGGGACAGGACCCTTTAACTATGGCTACACCTTC CATGTGPFNYGYTF
- - TRBJ1-5 TRBV6-6 16 TGTGCCAGCAGTTACTCCGGGATTGTTGGCAATCAGCCCCAGCATTTT CASSYSGIVGNQPQHF
- - TRBJ2-7 TRBV5-4 15 TGTGCCAGCAGCCCGGACGGGGGGCGTAGGTACGAGCAGTACTTC CASSPDGGRRYEQYF
- - TRBJ2-3 TRBV7-6 14 TGTGCCAGCAGCTTAGCTTGGCTGACAGATACGCAGTATTTT CASSLAWLTDTQYF
- TRBD2 TRBJ2-1 TRBV7-3 15 TGTGCCAGCAGCTTGGGCGGGGGGCGGTACAATGAGCAGTTCTTC CASSLGGGRYNEQFF
- - TRBJ2-2 TRBV4-1 16 TGCGCCAGCAGAGGGGGGGCAGGGGGCAACGGCGGGGAGCTGTTTTTT CASRGGAGGNGGELFF
- TRBD2 TRBJ2-1 TRBV7-8 16 TGTGCCAGCAGCTTAGCGGGAATAGCGGGGAACGGTGAGCAGTTCTTC CASSLAGIAGNGEQFF
few - TRBJ1-2 TRBV30 11 TGTGCCTGGAGTGGGACATATGGCTACACCTTC CAWSGTYGYTF
- - TRBJ1-1 TRBV5-4 16 TGTGCCAGCAGCTCCCCGGACCCGGGGAGGGGCACTGAAGCTTTCTTT CASSSPDPGRGTEAFF
- TRBD1 TRBJ2-5 TRBV12-5 14 TGTGCTAGTAGTTATGGGACAGGACAAGAGACCCAGTACTTC CASSYGTGQETQYF
- - TRBJ2-7 TRBV5-4 16 TGTGCCAGCAGCTTAGGGTCAGGTTCGGACTTCTACGAGCAGTACTTC CASSLGSGSDFYEQYF
- - TRBJ2-5 TRBV11-2 16 TGTGCCAGCAGCTCCCTCGGTCGGGGGACTCAAGAGACCCAGTACTTC CASSSLGRGTQETQYF
- - TRBJ2-1 TRBV28 13 TGTGCCAGCAGGACAGAAACAGGGAATGAGCAGTTCTTC CASRTETGNEQFF
- TRBD1 TRBJ2-2 TRBV6-5 15 TGTGCCAGCAGGTCCTGGGACAGGGACACCGGGGAGCTGTTTTTT CASRSWDRDTGELFF
- - TRBJ2-7 TRBV7-2 14 TGTGCCAGCAGCTTAATTCCTCGCTCCTACGAGCAGTACTTC CASSLIPRSYEQYF
few - TRBJ2-7 TRBV11-2 15 TGTGCCAGCAGCTTAGGATTACAGGTATCCTACGAGCAGTACTTC CASSLGLQVSYEQYF
few TRBD2 TRBJ2-7 TRBV6-6 14 TGTGCCAGCAGTTACTCGGGCGGGGGTTACGAGCAGTACTTC CASSYSGGGYEQYF
- - TRBJ1-2 TRBV6-1 12 TGTGCCAGCGAGGACATCTTCTATGGCTACACCTTC CASEDIFYGYTF
- - TRBJ2-3 TRBV6-5 11 TGTGCCAGCACCCACACAGATACGCAGTATTTT CASTHTDTQYF
- TRBD2 TRBJ2-3 TRBV7-2 18 TGTGCCAGCAGCTTAGCGGCTCTTGGGGGGGGGTGCTCAGATACGCAGTATTTT CASSLAALGGGCSDTQYF
- - TRBJ2-2 TRBV11-2 16 TGTGCCAGCAGCTTAGATCGAAGCCAGAACACCGGGGAGCTGTTTTTT CASSLDRSQNTGELFF
- TRBD2 TRBJ2-3 TRBV9 15 TGTGCCAGCAGCGTAGATCTGCGGGGGACAGATACGCAGTATTTT CASSVDLRGTDTQYF
- - TRBJ2-3 TRBV4-1 14 TGCGCCAGCAGCCCACAGGGCCCTCGGAGTACGCAGTATTTT CASSPQGPRSTQYF
- - TRBJ2-4 TRBV30 12 TGTGCCTGGAGTTCAGGATCGAACATTCAGTACTTC CAWSSGSNIQYF
- - TRBJ2-7 TRBV7-9 14 TGTGCCAGCAGCGACACCGGGCGGGGAGAGGAGCAGTACTTC CASSDTGRGEEQYF
few - TRBJ1-2 TRBV7-9 15 TGTGCCAGCAGCTTAGACGTGGCGGGCGACTATGGCTACACCTTC CASSLDVAGDYGYTF
few - TRBJ2-7 TRBV27 15 TGTGCCAGCAGTTTCATAGCCGGGGGGCTCCACGAGCAGTACTTC CASSFIAGGLHEQYF
- TRBD1 TRBJ1-2 TRBV4-3 16 TGCGCCAGCAGCCAAGTCCCGGGACAGGCGAACTATGGCTACACCTTC CASSQVPGQANYGYTF
- - TRBJ1-3 TRBV5-8 14 TGTGCCAGCAGGCTCAGGGGATCGGGAAACACCATATATTTT CASRLRGSGNTIYF
- - TRBJ2-1 TRBV5-1 16 TGCGCCAGCAGCTTACCGGGGGGCCGCTCCTACAATGAGCAGTTCTTC CASSLPGGRSYNEQFF
- TRBD2 TRBJ2-3 TRBV7-9 14 TGTGCCAGCAGCCCTAGCGGGGGTAGGGGGACGCAGTATTTT CASSPSGGRGTQYF
once - TRBJ1-5 TRBV9 15 TGTGCCAGCAGCAAGGGAGGAGACAGCAATCAGCCCCAGCATTTT CASSKGGDSNQPQHF
- - TRBJ1-2 TRBV30 12 TGTGCCTGGGGGCCAGCCTTACATGGCTACACCTTC CAWGPALHGYTF
- TRBD1 TRBJ2-7 TRBV7-8 17 TGTGCCAGCAGCGCTGAGCCTTCGGGACAGGTATTCTACGAGCAGTACTTC CASSAEPSGQVFYEQYF
once TRBD1 TRBJ1-4 TRBV7-2 15 TGTGCCAGCAGCTTAAAAACAGGGGGGAATGAAAAACTGTTTTTT CASSLKTGGNEKLFF
- - TRBJ2-2 TRBV7-3 14 TGTGCCAGCAGCTTAGTCGGGAACACCGGGGAGCTGTTTTTT CASSLVGNTGELFF
- - TRBJ2-7 TRBV7-2 14 TGTGCCAGCAGCCTAGGACTGGGGCGGTACGAGCAGTACTTC CASSLGLGRYEQYF
- TRBD1 TRBJ1-2 TRBV7-8 14 TGTGCCAGCAGCTTCGGACAGGGAAACTATGGCTACACCTTC CASSFGQGNYGYTF
- - TRBJ2-5 TRBV27 14 TGTGCCAGCAGCACGGGGGATGTGAGAGAGACCCAGTACTTC CASSTGDVRETQYF
- - TRBJ1-5 TRBV19 15 TGTGCCAGTAGTATAGGTTGGCAGGGCGATCAGCCCCAGCATTTT CASSIGWQGDQPQHF
- TRBD2 TRBJ2-1 TRBV6-1 19 TGTGCCAGCAGTAAAGGACTAGCGGGGGACCTAAGCTCCTACAATGAGCAGTTCTTC CASSKGLAGDLSSYNEQFF
- - TRBJ1-4 TRBV29-1 13 TGCAGCAGCAGAAGGGGGGGTGATGAAAAACTGTTTTTT CSSRRGGDEKLFF
- - TRBJ2-7 TRBV5-1 15 TGCGCCAGCCGTGTGCGAACCCACAGCTCCTACGAGCAGTACTTC CASRVRTHSSYEQYF
- TRBD2 TRBJ2-1 TRBV27 16 TGTGCCAGCAGTTTATCGGCAGGACTAGCGGGGAGAGAGCAGTTCTTC CASSLSAGLAGREQFF
once TRBD1 TRBJ1-6 TRBV5-1 15 TGCGCCAGCAGCCTCACAGGGGAGGTCGGTTCACCCCTCCACTTT CASSLTGEVGSPLHF
- TRBD1 TRBJ2-7 TRBV27 16 TGTGCCAGCAGTTCTTCCCGGGACAGGGAGCCCCACGAGCAGTACTTC CASSSSRDREPHEQYF
once TRBD2 TRBJ2-5 TRBV19 19 TGTGCCAGTAGTTTGCGAGGGACTAGCGGGGGGGCCCGACGAGAGACCCAGTACTTC CASSLRGTSGGARRETQYF
- - TRBJ2-5 TRBV23-1 13 TGCGCCAGCAGTCTGACAGGTGGGGAGACCCAGTACTTC CASSLTGGETQYF
- - TRBJ1-1 TRBV5-1 15 TGCGCCAGCAGCGCCTCAGGGGAAATGAACACTGAAGCTTTCTTT CASSASGEMNTEAFF
- - TRBJ2-7 TRBV4-1 16 TGCGCCAGCAGCCAAGGCGAGGGAGGCCTTTTCCACGAGCAGTACTTC CASSQGEGGLFHEQYF
- - TRBJ1-5 TRBV19 16 TGTGCCAGTAGTGGGGCCAGATCTTATAGCAATCAGCCCCAGCATTTT CASSGARSYSNQPQHF
- - TRBJ1-4 TRBV2 15 TGTGCCAGCAGTGTCGGGACAACCGGTTACGAAAAACTGTTTTTT CASSVGTTGYEKLFF